Below, 29 T cell receptor beta chains from the same sample are listed, as sequenced in a study of T cell repertoires in cytomegalovirus infection (dated by TCRdb to about 2019). The instrument given in TCRdb is Illumina HiSeq 1500. TCRdb's own reprocessing of the public reads used fastp at Q25 and MiXCR and kept productive beta chains. Rows are combined by CDR3 protein, so each entry shows the most common genes and DNA. The sample table shows hundreds of thousands of distinct CDR3 sequences, and around 10% are seen once. The ten largest clones add up to 10% to 13% of the sample. Sequencing was performed on PBMCs. The receptors originated from a human donor in good health (CMV status not recorded). Some clones in this sample may be carry-over from other donors' samples.

This clonotype has ten or more counts. The chain has TRBV6-1 and TRBJ2-1, with D perhaps matching TRBD1 (6 bases). V was pared by 1 base and J by 3 bases, with 7 bases between. This CDR3 contains 14 residues. The germline V gene has CDR1 MNHNS and CDR2 SASEGT. In DNA, the CDR3 is TGTGCCAGCAGTGAAGACAGGGACTACAATGAGCAGTTCTTC. This translates into CASSEDRDYNEQFF.

The chain links TRBV20-1 to TRBJ1-6; 7 bases are shared with TRBD1. V shed 3 bases and J 6 bases; nucleotides not matched to a gene: 8. This CDR3 spans 15 amino acids. Germline V gives CDR1 DFQATT, CDR2 SNEGSKA (reference sequence). The CDR3 spells CSARRPGQINSPLHF. DNA for the CDR3: TGCAGTGCTAGGCGACCGGGACAGATTAATTCACCCCTCCACTTT.

This clonotype has a count of ten or more. The chain combines TRBV12-3 or TRBV12-4 with TRBJ1-1, with 10 bases aligning to TRBD1. V trimming: 6 bases; J trimming: 10 bases; junction bases outside the gene matches: 8. The CDR3 sequence is 13 residues long. CDR3 amino acids: CASSRTGGEGAFF. As DNA, the CDR3 is TGTGCCAGCAGCAGGACAGGGGGAGAGGGAGCTTTCTTT.

This clonotype has a handful of counts. The rearrangement uses TRBV15 and TRBJ1-4; tentative D call: TRBD1 (5 bases). Trimming shortened V by 2 bases and J by 4 bases, and 8 bases separated the two germline ends. The CDR3 sequence is 14 residues long. Germline CDR1 reads LNHNV; CDR2 reads YYDKDF (reference sequence). CDR3 in amino acids: CATSRRQFNEKLFF. For the CDR3, the DNA is TGTGCCACCAGCAGACGACAGTTTAATGAAAAACTGTTTTTT.

This clonotype was seen ten or more times. V gene TRBV11-2 combines with J gene TRBJ1-1; D is unclear. Germline lookup yields CDR1 SGHAT and CDR2 FQNNGV. Trimming pared 2 bases from V and 0 bases from J, leaving 10 bases between. This CDR3 has 15 residues. The CDR3 DNA follows: TGTGCCAGCAGCTTACATACGGAGGTGAACACTGAAGCTTTCTTT. Its translation: CASSLHTEVNTEAFF. Combining the CDR3 with reference TRBV11-2 and TRBJ1-1 gives the whole variable domain EAGVAQSPRYKIIEKRQSVAFWCNPISGHATLYWYQQILGQGPKLLIQFQNNGVVDDSQLPKDRFSAERLKGVDSTLKIQPAKLEDSAVYLCASSLHTEVNTEAFFGQGTRLTVV.

The chain combines TRBV6-6 with TRBJ2-5, with TRBD2 matching over 9 bases. The germline CDR1 and CDR2 sequences are MNHNY and SVGAGI (reference sequence). The junction had 8 bases not matched to a gene; V was cut back by 5 bases and J by 4 bases. This CDR3 contains 15 residues. The CDR3, as DNA: TGTGCCAGCAGTGTAGGGGCTAGCGGGATAGAGACCCAGTACTTC. Translated: CASSVGASGIETQYF.

This clonotype has at least ten counts. CDR3 sequence: CASSRTRGAGEAFF. CDR3 nucleotides: TGTGCCAGTAGCCGCACAAGAGGGGCGGGTGAAGCTTTCTTT. The chain has TRBV19 and TRBJ1-1; TRBD1 is a possible D gene (5 bases). The CDR3 has 14 residues. The V gene lost 6 bases and the J gene lost 7 bases, with 18 bases spanning the gap. Germline V gene data show CDR1 as LNHDA and CDR2 as SQIVND (reference sequence).

This clonotype has ten or more counts. The genes are TRBV7-2 and TRBJ2-6; 7 bases map to TRBD2. V lost 3 bases and J lost 1; bases outside the gene matches: 3. The length of the CDR3 is 16 residues. Germline CDR1 and CDR2: SGHTA and FQGNSA. As DNA, the CDR3 is TGTGCCAGCAGCTTTCGGACTAGGTCTGGGGCCAACGTCCTGACTTTC. Protein product: CASSFRTRSGANVLTF.

This clonotype was recorded many times. The CDR3 reads CSAGTSGRLNEQFF. The CDR3, as DNA: TGCAGTGCCGGGACTAGCGGGAGACTCAATGAGCAGTTCTTC. The chain joins TRBV20-1 to TRBJ2-1; TRBD2 matches at 14 bases. Trimming took 6 bases from V and 6 from J; bases not matched to a gene: 4. Germline V gene lookup returns CDR1 DFQATT and CDR2 SNEGSKA (reference sequence). The CDR3 spans 14 residues.

This clonotype was picked up one time. A read error is likely, as this CDR3 ends without the conserved phenylalanine or tryptophan. The limits of the CDR3 on the DNA are not certain, so only TCRdb's listed CDR3 is given. The CDR3 sequence is CASRGGQPGLAGVFSLALPSL. V usage is TRBV28 and J usage is TRBJ2-1; TRBD2 reflects the table's D call only, with no check against the DNA. Germline assignment: CDR1 MDHEN and CDR2 SYDVKM. Ends included, the CDR3 has 21 residues.

This clonotype showed up many times. This rearrangement joins TRBV12-3 or TRBV12-4 to TRBJ2-2, with TRBD2 identical over 11 bases. The CDR3 runs 14 residues. V trimming: 7 bases; J trimming: 7 bases; junction bases outside the gene matches: 5. The CDR3 region is CASITSGSHGELFF. CDR3 DNA sequence: TGTGCCAGCATAACTAGCGGGAGTCACGGGGAGCTGTTTTTT.

For this clonotype: This may arise from a read error, as a much more abundant clone is one base away. The CDR3 end shows no conserved phenylalanine or tryptophan, and so a read error is likely. V gene TRBV6-6 combines with J gene TRBJ2-1; 14 bases map to TRBD2. This CDR3 has 16 residues. V shed 5 bases, J shed 8 bases, and the junction held 8 bases outside the gene matches. Looked up from germline, CDR1 is MNHNY and CDR2 is SVGAGI (reference sequence). CDR3 sequence (DNA): TGTGCCAGCAGTCCAAAAGGACTAGCGGGAGGTGATGAGCAGTTCCTC. Translating it yields CASSPKGLAGGDEQFL.

The chain has TRBV7-9 and TRBJ1-1; unclear D gene. The V end lost 1 base, the J end lost 0 bases, and 9 bases lay between the germline ends. Per germline, CDR1 SEHNR and CDR2 FQNEAQ (reference sequence). The CDR3 contains 15 residues. In DNA form, the CDR3 reads TGTGCCAGCAGCTTAGAATGGAACGTGAACACTGAAGCTTTCTTT. Amino acid sequence: CASSLEWNVNTEAFF.

This clonotype was recorded at least ten times. The V and J genes are TRBV12-3 or TRBV12-4 and TRBJ1-1; a possible D gene is TRBD1 (6 bases). CDR3 length equals 17 residues. The V end lost 3 bases, the J end lost 0 bases, and 17 bases lay between the germline ends. The CDR3: CASSFASGVSVNTEAFF. The CDR3 DNA follows: TGTGCCAGCAGTTTTGCCTCAGGGGTAAGCGTGAACACTGAAGCTTTCTTT.

J is TRBJ2-1 and V is TRBV20-1; 8 positions match TRBD2. This CDR3 spans 14 amino acids. V shed 8 bases and J 8 bases; nucleotides not matched to a gene: 14. CDR1 and CDR2 (germline): DFQATT, SNEGSKA (reference sequence). The CDR3 bases are TGCAGTACCCGGGGGGGCGGGGTTAGGGATGAGCAGTTCTTC. Its protein is CSTRGGGVRDEQFF.

In this sample, this clonotype turned up many times. The chain uses TRBV11-2 and TRBJ2-1; no clear D gene. CDR1 is SGHAT, CDR2 FQNNGV, per germline. Between the trimmed V and J ends, which lost 3 bases and 3 bases, there was a span of 6 bases. The CDR3 runs to 13 residues. The chain's CDR3 is CASSLVSYNEQFF. As DNA, the CDR3 is TGTGCCAGCAGCTTGGTTAGCTACAATGAGCAGTTCTTC. Full variable domain (missing parts from reference TRBV11-2 and TRBJ2-1): EAGVAQSPRYKIIEKRQSVAFWCNPISGHATLYWYQQILGQGPKLLIQFQNNGVVDDSQLPKDRFSAERLKGVDSTLKIQPAKLEDSAVYLCASSLVSYNEQFFGPGTRLTVL.

This chain connects TRBV19 to TRBJ2-5; 9 positions match TRBD2. Germline trimming cut 4 bases from V and 0 bases from J; bases unmatched to any gene: 3. Germline CDR1 is LNHDA and CDR2 is SQIVND (reference sequence). This CDR3 has 15 residues. CDR3 nucleotides: TGTGCCAGTAGTACAACTAGCGGGTACCAAGAGACCCAGTACTTC. Amino acids: CASSTTSGYQETQYF. Drawing the rest from reference TRBV19 and TRBJ2-5, the complete variable domain is DGGITQSPKYLFRKEGQNVTLSCEQNLNHDAMYWYRQDPGQGLRLIYYSQIVNDFQKGDIAEGYSVSREKKESFPLTVTSAQKNPTAFYLCASSTTSGYQETQYFGPGTRLLVL.

This clonotype was observed a few times. The gene calls are TRBV6-5 and TRBJ1-5; D is unclear. This CDR3 comprises 15 residues. V lost 2 bases and J 3 bases, leaving 11 bases between the germline ends. The germline gives CDR1 MNHEY, CDR2 SVGAGI. The CDR3 sequence: CASSYDDTLNQPQHF. CDR3 DNA: TGTGCCAGCAGTTACGATGACACGCTCAATCAGCCCCAGCATTTT.

In this sample, this clonotype turned up many times. The DNA for the CDR3 is TGTGCCAGCATCCGGACAGGGTTTAATGAAAAACTGTTTTTT. As protein: CASIRTGFNEKLFF. The chain has TRBV2 and TRBJ1-4; 8 positions agree with TRBD1. The CDR3 runs 14 residues. Germline CDR1 and CDR2: SNHLY and FYNNEI. The trim removed 7 bases at V and 4 bases at J, leaving 5 bases unmatched.

This clonotype turned up a few times. J is TRBJ2-7 and V is TRBV12-3 or TRBV12-4; 10 bases fit TRBD1. Trimming removed 6 bases from V and 4 bases from J; junction bases left unmatched: 9. CDR3 length: 15 residues. CDR3 sequence (DNA): TGTGCCAGCAGCCCGACAGGGGGCGCAGGATACGAGCAGTACTTC. The encoded protein is CASSPTGGAGYEQYF.

This chain joins TRBV29-1 and TRBJ2-3, with 7 bases matching TRBD2. V lost 7 bases to trimming and J lost 2 bases; unmatched junction nucleotides: 12. CDR3 length equals 15 residues. Per germline, CDR1 SQVTM and CDR2 ANQGSEA. The CDR3 here is CSAVRREQDTDTQYF. CDR3 sequence (DNA): TGCAGCGCTGTGAGGCGGGAGCAAGACACAGATACGCAGTATTTT.

This clonotype came up a few times. V is TRBV20-1 and J is TRBJ2-1; 12 nucleotides agree with TRBD2. This CDR3 comprises 15 residues. Germline assignment: CDR1 DFQATT and CDR2 SNEGSKA (reference sequence). V shed 2 bases, J shed 8 bases, and the junction held 7 bases outside the gene matches. CDR3 sequence reads: CSARNGLAGMYEQFF. The DNA of the CDR3 is TGCAGTGCTAGAAACGGACTAGCGGGAATGTATGAGCAGTTCTTC.

This clonotype was recorded many times. This sequence joins TRBV2 and TRBJ2-2, with 10 bases fitting TRBD2. Per the germline V gene, CDR1 is SNHLY and CDR2 is FYNNEI. This CDR3 region has 18 residues. The junction had 12 bases not matched to a gene; V was cut back by 1 base and J by 7 bases. CDR3 sequence: CASSEELAGGLTGGELFF. The DNA of the CDR3 is TGTGCCAGCAGTGAAGAATTAGCGGGGGGTCTGACGGGCGGGGAGCTGTTTTTT.

The rearrangement links TRBV25-1 to TRBJ2-1, with 7 bases lining up with TRBD2. CDR1 is MGHDK, CDR2 SYGVNS, per germline. The trim removed 3 bases at V and 6 bases at J, leaving 11 bases unmatched. The CDR3 spans 16 residues. The CDR3 spells CASSDGWGGFSNEQFF. In nucleotides, the CDR3 is TGTGCCAGCAGTGACGGCTGGGGAGGGTTCAGCAATGAGCAGTTCTTC.

This clonotype has at least ten counts. The rearrangement joins TRBV7-8 to TRBJ2-1; D not certain. The CDR3 loop spans 15 amino acids. Trimming shortened V by 5 bases and J by 4 bases, and 15 bases separated the two germline ends. The germline V gene has CDR1 SGHVS and CDR2 FQNEAQ. The CDR3 reads CASSARRTRYNEQFF. The DNA of the CDR3 is TGTGCCAGCAGCGCCCGTCGTACACGTTACAATGAGCAGTTCTTC. Full variable domain (outside the CDR3, taken from reference TRBV7-8 and TRBJ2-1): GAGVSQSPRYKVAKRGQDVALRCDPISGHVSLFWYQQALGQGPEFLTYFQNEAQLDKSGLPSDRFFAERPEGSVSTLKIQRTQQEDSAVYLCASSARRTRYNEQFFGPGTRLTVL.

V gene TRBV12-3 or TRBV12-4 combines with J gene TRBJ1-2; tentative D call: TRBD1 (5 bases). Trimming stripped 6 bases from V and 7 bases from J, with 18 bases between. The length of the CDR3 is 14 residues. CDR3 residues: CASSSFPGRGGYTF. The DNA for the CDR3 is TGTGCCAGCAGCTCCTTCCCAGGGCGCGGTGGCTACACCTTC.

This clonotype was observed many times. V and J are TRBV5-5 and TRBJ2-5, with unresolved D. Trimming pared 6 bases from V and 4 bases from J, leaving 16 bases between. The CDR3 covers 14 residues. Per germline, CDR1 SGHKS and CDR2 YYEKEE (reference sequence). The CDR3 loop reads CASTASGRPETQYF. The DNA of the CDR3 is TGTGCCAGCACCGCCTCAGGAAGGCCAGAGACCCAGTACTTC.

This clonotype came up a few times. The chain recombines TRBV9 with TRBJ1-2, with D unclear. The CDR3 length is 15 residues. Trimming removed 3 bases at V and 8 bases at J, with 20 bases between. Looked up from germline, CDR1 is SGDLS and CDR2 is YYNGEE. CDR3 nucleotides: TGTGCCAGCAGCGACCCCCCGGACGGCCTTTGGGGCTACACCTTC. It codes for CASSDPPDGLWGYTF.

Worth noting for this clonotype: A read error may be the cause here, since a much bigger clone is one base away. The chain couples TRBV4-2 to TRBJ2-1, with TRBD1 matching 9 bases. CDR1 is LGHNA, CDR2 YNFKEQ, per germline. The CDR3 totals 14 residues. CDR3 residues: CANSQGDRDNEQFF. The DNA for the CDR3 is TGTGCCAACAGCCAGGGGGACAGGGACAATGAGCAGTTCTTC.